This TCR beta chain is drawn from a study of immune heterogeneity within non-small cell lung tumors. Study-level background: Squamous cell carcinomas accounted for 4 of the tumors, non-squamous carcinomas for around 10, and 1 was not otherwise specified. Overall study findings and caveats: The study found identical dominant CDR3 beta clonotypes recurring across tumor sites within a patient, alongside site-unique high-frequency clones. The correlation between local T-cell clonality and local tumor mutational burden was positive, moderate in strength and statistically significant, with R 0.3 to 0.35.

The starting template was genomic DNA from bulk tumor, around 610 ng per sample. Surgeons took several biopsies per primary tumor, spaced far apart, during surgery. Before undergoing curative surgery, patients had newly diagnosed non-small cell lung cancer that was untreated. This clonotype appeared many times. What it binds is unknown. Germline V gives CDR1 GTSNPN, CDR2 SVGIG (reference sequence). The CDR3 sequence is 16 residues long. V lost 1 base to trimming and J lost 7 bases, with 20 bases between them. Using 32 V and 13 J primers, multiplex PCR amplified TCR beta CDR3. TCRdb analysed the multiplex PCR reads with MiXCR anew, one entry per CDR3 protein. Among 15,000 or so distinct CDR3 sequences listed, approximately 29% were seen once.

This sequence originates from a woman in her forties or fifties with non-small cell lung cancer. The material sequenced was lung tumor tissue. The chain employs TRBV30 and TRBJ1-5; possible D gene TRBD1, 6 bases. The CDR3 DNA reads as TGTGCCTGGAGTGCCCTCACGACAGGTCGTAACCAGCCCCAGCATTTT. It translates to CAWSALTTGRNQPQHF.